This TCR beta chain was obtained from a study of cytomegalovirus exposure and HLA in healthy donors (dated by TCRdb to the late 2010s). Concerning the study at large: According to an earlier analysis of around 600 of the donors, some 180 million T cells yielded 90 million to 140 million unique TCR beta sequences and about 280 Gb of sequence data. Besides the first cohort of roughly 660 subjects, a separate validation cohort made up of roughly 120 different subjects was used. The later analysis used no new phenotypic data to find candidate immune exposures, relying instead on TCR beta sequences and their occurrence across donors. To study patterns of TCR occurrence, a later analysis re-analyzed previously published TCR beta repertoires from 666 donors and added high-resolution HLA genotyping. Using immunosequencing, the study profiled T cell repertoires from some 670 subjects and related those repertoires to cytomegalovirus serostatus. HLA typing covered class I and class II loci at four-digit resolution. Every discovery cohort repertoire had been produced on one sequencing platform. Donor age, sex, ethnicity and CMV serostatus were collected together with the repertoire data. Of the approximately 400 genotyped donors, approximately 80% fell in the genetic ancestry cluster associated with self-reported Caucasian donors. An earlier analysis of 500 to 650 of the donors applied high-throughput TCR beta sequencing to assess whether each TCR beta V gene segment acted as functional or pseudogenic. The number of donors typed differed by locus, with roughly 620-640 for A, B, C, DRB1 and DQB1, around 500 for DQA1, 606 for DPA1, and 472 for DPB1. To predict cytomegalovirus infection status, the study brought together high-throughput TCR immunosequencing, statistical association of individual TCRs with disease status, and machine learning. Approximately 310 gigabases of sequencing data and approximately 85 million unique TCR sequences were included in an early release covering 500 to 750 HLA-typed donors. The aim of the study was to test whether cataloging public T cell receptors could identify signatures of past pathogen exposure. A later genetic analysis used genome-wide SNP genotypes for about 60% of the roughly 700 donors, treating that subset as a discovery cohort. Roughly five DR-DQ haplotypes were handled as single units for association and clustering because linkage in the cohort was strong. Across around 400 genotyped donors of the cohort, an average of approximately 220,000 unique TCR beta nucleotide sequences per donor were sequenced, and around 20% of those sequences were non-productive. Points the paper makes about the study in general: Because counts were too low, roughly 18 rarely observed V segments, including chromosome 9 orphons, were left out of the earlier analysis of several hundred of the donors. In vitro tests confirmed that three of the cytomegalovirus-associated TCR beta chains recognize cytomegalovirus antigens. Compared with the roughly 700-donor mean, donors in an Asian-associated ancestry cluster had fewer N-insertions in productive TCRs, according to a later genetic analysis. The classifier was reported to diagnose cytomegalovirus status with high specificity and sensitivity in both the original cohort and the validation cohort. According to a later analysis, TCR association rates differed among HLA loci, with DRB1 alleles showing the most associated TCRs and HLA-C alleles showing the fewest. A cluster of highly shared sequence variants was judged likely to represent a technical artifact of the sequencing pipeline. A further reported finding was that TCR beta sequences accurately predicted the HLA-A and HLA-B alleles for most subjects in the first cohort. In a later analysis, several top co-occurrence clusters were reported to appear linked to parvovirus B19, influenza, CMV and Epstein-Barr virus. In a later analysis, HLA-associated TCR beta chains showed more clonal expansion and lower generation probabilities than non-associated chains that were equally common. Presence/absence analyses assumed roughly uniform sequencing depth across donors, an assumption that may not hold. Some IMGT-functional V segments, including TRBV6-2 and TRBV6-3, could not be told apart with the 87-base-pair reads, so those segments were excluded. Only TCR beta chains were sequenced in this cohort, and the absence of alpha or paired-chain data limited detectable features. In a later analysis, most CMV-associated TCR beta chains were found to appear HLA-restricted, with HLA associations seemingly driven largely by CMV exposure. In a later genetic analysis, a missense DCLRE1C variant was associated with V-gene and J-gene trimming of TCR beta chains, and the association was replicated in an independent cohort. The authors suggested that the approach could potentially be generalized to other disease states and immunological phenotypes. In a later analysis, more than 15,000 TCR beta sequences were associated with specific HLA alleles at a false discovery rate of 0.05. For the cohort, immune exposure information was limited to CMV serostatus. Because some donors lacked HLA typing at each locus, the association tests relied only on the typed subset. Most TCR sequences were observed very rarely across donors, whereas some public TCRs were present in many individuals. In an earlier analysis of fewer than 750 of the donors, most TCR beta V segments were observed in productive rearrangements about 87% or about 30% of the time, broadly matching IMGT annotations. Correlated functional status among segregating V segments might reflect linkage disequilibrium, but an unknown experimental factor could not be ruled out. Strong co-occurrence of HLA alleles, especially DR and DQ, made assigning TCR associations to individual alleles difficult. A total of around 150 TCR beta chains were listed by the study as associated with cytomegalovirus.

Libraries were constructed by the immunoSEQ multiplex PCR assay. For the multiplex PCR, a mixture combining 60 forward primers for TCR Vbeta segments and 13 reverse primers for TCR Jbeta segments was used. The CDR3 region of rearranged TCR beta genes was amplified from genomic DNA with a multiplex PCR assay. On the Illumina HiSeq System, the amplified TCR beta libraries were sequenced as 87-base-pair reads. Under the source paper's analysis protocol: A later analysis counted about 80 million unique TCR beta chains across the 550 to 800 repertoires, and around 9.9 million of these chains were shared by at least two donors. A nearest-neighbor algorithm error-corrected the raw reads and collapsed the reads into unique sequences, merging closely related sequences to remove PCR and sequencing errors. CDR3 sequences were aligned to IMGT reference sequences to assign V, D and J gene segments. For a sequence to be retained, a match of at least six nucleotides was required to both a V gene segment and a J gene segment. A rearrangement counted as productive if the CDR3 had no stop codons and remained in frame with V and J, and every other rearrangement counted as non-productive. CDR3 was defined according to IMGT convention as the region running from the second conserved V-encoded cysteine to the conserved J-encoded phenylalanine. In an earlier analysis of roughly 610 of the donors, sequences lacking an unambiguous match to a single V gene segment were excluded. In an earlier analysis of a few hundred of the donors, V segments were called functional above 56.7% productive rearrangements and were called segregating when the between-donor standard deviation exceeded 5%. To diagnose cytomegalovirus status from the catalog of TCR beta chain sequences, a statistical classification framework was built. In a later analysis, TCR nucleotide sequences were compared against IMGT/GENE-DB human TR gene sequences so that V and J genes could be assigned. In a later analysis, CDR3 sequences and most-parsimonious VDJ recombination scenarios were assigned using the TCRdist pipeline. In a later analysis, each TCR beta chain was defined by its CDR3 amino acid sequence together with its V-gene family, and reads lacking a unique V-gene family were excluded. As a way to deal with suspected cross-contamination and a sequencing artifact, a later analysis dropped 450 to 700 nucleotide sequences that were highly shared and had low generation probability. In a later analysis, a clonal expansion index was calculated for each public chain from normalized within-repertoire ranks of inferred template counts. A later analysis computed generation probabilities with a VDJ recombination model fitted to out-of-frame rearrangements, and checked the results against IGoR. Hypergeometric tests were used in a later analysis to score TCR-TCR, TCR-HLA and TCR-CMV co-occurrence, with a repertoire-size bias correction applied to the TCR pairs. To estimate false discovery rates, a later analysis permuted the HLA or CMV assignments 20 times. A later analysis grouped co-occurring TCRs with DBSCAN, adding TCRdist sequence similarity when clustering within HLA-allele-positive subsets. Repertoires with fewer than 30,000 or more than 120,000 public chains, plus five repertoires with anomalous nucleotide sharing, were excluded from co-occurrence clustering. TCRdb provides this immuneACCESS table in a form limited to in-frame rearrangements. Some clones are lacking; in checked studies, under half of them reflect an unresolved V gene, and why the rest are absent is not known. D and trimming were read from the DNA, whereas the V and J calls and clone size are those reported in that table. The sample has around 250,000 clones on record, approximately 82% of them singletons. The ten largest clones add up to 8% of the sample.

On this clone itself: The antigen it recognizes is unknown. Within one base of it there is no much larger clone, and no base qualities were kept.

The CDR3 contains 14 residues, cysteine and phenylalanine counted. This entry keeps only the CDR3 DNA: 42 bases, framed from base 1. CDR1 SGHRS and CDR2 YFSETQ were looked up in the germline V gene. V gives up 4 bases and J gives up 5 bases, and the segment between their germline ends measures 15 bases. The cohort was made up of about 670 healthy bone marrow donors. Cohort members were all nominally healthy when sampled, although unrecorded immune exposures were likely present. The donor tested CMV seropositive and was one of the 289 seropositive cohort members. A peripheral blood sample was collected from each donor, and TCR beta sequencing was performed on peripheral blood mononuclear cells. The Qiagen DNeasy Blood Extraction Kit was used to extract genomic DNA from the blood cell samples.

The receptor's source is a woman aged 55-70 years in good health and CMV-seropositive. The sample was PBMCs. The chain uses TRBV5-1 and TRBJ1-1; no D gene call is confident. The DNA sequence reads TGCGCCAGCAGCGTCGACCCGGGGAGTACTGAAGCTTTCTTT. This translates into CASSVDPGSTEAFF.